The clone carrying this TCR beta chain was detected only a few times. Its matching antigen is unknown. PCR employed 60 Vbeta and 13 Jbeta primers. Sequencing was performed with immunoSEQ multiplex PCR; in TCRdb, only in-frame clones are kept and a portion is missing. The repertoire consists of around 200,000 clones, with 77% occurring once and the leading ten covering roughly 3.7%. These data originate in a study of cytomegalovirus exposure and HLA in healthy donors. Study-wide points: Prediction of most subjects' HLA-A and HLA-B alleles by TCR beta sequences was reportedly accurate.

The origin of this receptor is a woman between 55 and 75 years old in good health and CMV-seropositive. Sequenced: PBMCs.

CDR3 amino acids: CASRFRGRGEKLFF. In DNA form, the CDR3 reads TGCGCCAGCAGATTCCGGGGGAGAGGTGAAAAACTGTTTTTT. The chain carries TRBV5-1 and TRBJ1-4; D perhaps matches TRBD1 (5 bases). Per the germline V gene, CDR1 is SGHRS and CDR2 is YFSETQ. V was clipped by 5 bases and J by 7 bases, with 15 bases between them. This CDR3 is 14 amino acids long.